This T cell receptor beta chain is drawn from a study of blood T cells in healthy people across ages. This clonotype was seen a handful of times. Its target is not known. In terms of origin and age, donors were healthy Caucasian individuals from Russia aged roughly 6 to 95. A J-beta primer mix and a sample-barcoded 5' primer were used in a second PCR of about 7 to 12 cycles. Each CDR3 protein is one row after TCRdb ran MiXCR on the 5' RACE reads. The data contain roughly 1,500,000 distinct CDR3 sequences, roughly 32% of them seen just once; the ten biggest clones take up roughly 10%. Trimming cost V 7 bases and J 4 bases; bases outside gene matches: 8. Germline V gene sequence: CDR1 PRHDT, CDR2 FYEKMQ (reference sequence). The CDR3 has 16 residues. Notes on the study in general: In these data, TCR beta diversity tracked strongly with naive T cell percentage. Whereas aged donors had fewer naive CD4+ cells, long-lived donors had more of them and higher diversity.

The sequence derives from a woman between 25 and 40 years old in good health. The rearrangement uses TRBV13 and TRBJ2-3, with TRBD2 identical over 13 bases. Sequenced input: blood. The CDR3 DNA reads as TGTGCCAGCACCCTCGGGACTAGCGGGACTCCAGATACGCAGTATTTT. Its protein product is CASTLGTSGTPDTQYF.